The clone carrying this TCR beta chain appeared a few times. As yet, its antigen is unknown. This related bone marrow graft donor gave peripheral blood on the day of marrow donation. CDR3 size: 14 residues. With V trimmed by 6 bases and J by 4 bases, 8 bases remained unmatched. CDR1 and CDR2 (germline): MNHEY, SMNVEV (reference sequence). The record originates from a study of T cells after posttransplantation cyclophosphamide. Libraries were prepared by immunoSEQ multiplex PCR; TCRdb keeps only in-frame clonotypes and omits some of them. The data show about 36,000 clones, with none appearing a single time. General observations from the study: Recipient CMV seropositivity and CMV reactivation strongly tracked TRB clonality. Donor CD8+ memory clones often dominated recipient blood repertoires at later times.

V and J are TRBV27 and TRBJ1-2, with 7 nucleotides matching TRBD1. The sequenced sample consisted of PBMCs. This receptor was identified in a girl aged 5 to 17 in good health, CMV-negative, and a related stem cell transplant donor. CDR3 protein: CASRETGTVYGYTF. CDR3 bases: TGTGCCAGCAGGGAGACAGGGACTGTCTATGGCTACACCTTC.